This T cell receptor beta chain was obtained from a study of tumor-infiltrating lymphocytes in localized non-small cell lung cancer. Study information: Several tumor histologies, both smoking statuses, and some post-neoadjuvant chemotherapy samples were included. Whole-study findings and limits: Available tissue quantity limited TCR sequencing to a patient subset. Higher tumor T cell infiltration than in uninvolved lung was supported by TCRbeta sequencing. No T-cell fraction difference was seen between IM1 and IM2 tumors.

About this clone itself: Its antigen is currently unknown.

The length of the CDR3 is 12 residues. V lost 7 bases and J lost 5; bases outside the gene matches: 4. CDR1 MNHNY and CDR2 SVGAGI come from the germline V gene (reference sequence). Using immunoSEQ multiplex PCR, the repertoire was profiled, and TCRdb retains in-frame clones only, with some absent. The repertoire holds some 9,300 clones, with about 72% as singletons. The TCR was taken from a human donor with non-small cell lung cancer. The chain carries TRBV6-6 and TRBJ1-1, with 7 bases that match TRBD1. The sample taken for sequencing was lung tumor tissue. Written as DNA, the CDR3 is TGTGCCAGCATCGTACAGGGGACTGAAGCTTTCTTT. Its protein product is CASIVQGTEAFF.